This T cell receptor (beta chain) was obtained from a study of blood T cell repertoires in COVID-19. The table came from immunoSEQ multiplex PCR; TCRdb's copy has only in-frame clones and leaves some out. The sample gives over 150,000 clones, around 74% of which show up once; 3% to 4.5% is in the top ten. This clonotype originated in a woman aged 80 or over with acute or convalescent COVID-19. Sequenced material: peripheral blood.

Written as DNA, the CDR3 is TGCGCCAGCAGCTTGGGAGCAGGGGTGGTGACCCAGTACTTC. Protein sequence: CASSLGAGVVTQYF. The gene calls are TRBV5-1 and TRBJ2-5; D possibly corresponds to TRBD1 (6 bases). CDR1 SGHRS and CDR2 YFSETQ come from the germline V gene. The CDR3 contains 14 residues. The V and J ends lost 0 bases and 7 bases respectively, with 13 bases between them.